The 15 T cell receptor beta chains below come from one sample, sequenced in a study of blood T cell repertoires in COVID-19. Method: immunoSEQ multiplex PCR; TCRdb's copy keeps in-frame clones and lacks some. There are about 250,000 clones in the sample; approximately 84% occur only once, and 4% lies in the top ten. Source material: peripheral blood. Receptors originate from a man in his forties or fifties with acute or convalescent COVID-19.

The chain joins TRBV7-2 to TRBJ2-2; weak D call: TRBD2 (5 bases). The V gene's germline CDR1 is SGHTA and CDR2 FQGNSA. The ends were cut back, 5 bases at V and 1 base at J, with 8 bases in the middle. The CDR3 sequence is 14 residues long. CDR3 sequence: CASSHRGNTGELFF. The CDR3 nucleotides read TGTGCCAGCAGCCACCGGGGGAACACCGGGGAGCTGTTTTTT.

V gene TRBV28 combines with J gene TRBJ2-2; D is possibly TRBD1 (5 bases). The CDR3 runs to 14 residues. Trimming pared 8 bases from V and 5 bases from J, leaving 15 bases between. CDR1 MDHEN and CDR2 SYDVKM come from the germline V gene. The CDR3 DNA is TGTGCCAGCTCGACAGTAATGTTAACCGGGGAGCTGTTTTTT. It specifies CASSTVMLTGELFF.

The rearrangement joins TRBV7-3 to TRBJ2-2, with 9 bases identical to TRBD1. After removal of 4 bases from V and 1 base from J, the junction contained 4 bases not matched to a gene. Germline CDR1 reads SGHTA; CDR2 reads FQGTGA. The CDR3 is 16 residues long. The chain's CDR3 is CASSSPGQGNTGELFF. In DNA form, the CDR3 reads TGTGCCAGCAGCTCCCCGGGACAGGGGAACACCGGGGAGCTGTTTTTT.

This chain uses TRBV28 with TRBJ2-3, with D tentatively TRBD1 (6 bases). V gave up 3 bases and J gave up 10 bases, with 11 bases separating them. CDR3 length: 12 residues. Germline loops: CDR1 MDHEN, CDR2 SYDVKM. The CDR3 region has the DNA TGTGCCAGCAGTTTGTTCTCAGGGGCGCAGTATTTT. It is translated as CASSLFSGAQYF.

J is TRBJ2-1 and V is TRBV5-1; D might be TRBD2 (5 bases). Germline V gives CDR1 SGHRS, CDR2 YFSETQ. CDR3 length: 13 amino acids. Trimming took 0 bases from V and 7 from J, leaving 8 bases between them. The CDR3 here is CASSLETINEQFF. CDR3 DNA: TGCGCCAGCAGCTTGGAGACTATTAATGAGCAGTTCTTC.

V usage is TRBV19 and J usage is TRBJ2-1, with 7 bases matching TRBD2. The germline V gene has CDR1 LNHDA and CDR2 SQIVND (reference sequence). Trimming at V came to 8 bases and at J to 0 bases, leaving 10 bases not matched to a gene. This CDR3 is built from 16 residues. CDR3 nucleotides: TGTGCCAGTTCAGAGGCGGGGGTTCACTCCTACAATGAGCAGTTCTTC. Its translation is CASSEAGVHSYNEQFF.

This chain uses TRBV14 with TRBJ1-1; D unclear. V shed 0 bases and J shed 3 bases, with 11 bases lying between them. The CDR3 spans 15 residues. Per germline, CDR1 SGHDN and CDR2 FVKESK. CDR3 region: CASSQDQVRYTEAFF. In DNA, the CDR3 is TGTGCCAGCAGCCAAGATCAAGTACGGTACACTGAAGCTTTCTTT.

The CDR3 bases are TGTGCCAGCAGCGTAGGCGGGAGACTCGGCAATGAGCAGTTCTTC. The encoded protein is CASSVGGRLGNEQFF. The chain carries TRBV9 and TRBJ2-1; TRBD2 matches at 7 bases. This CDR3 contains 15 residues. Trimming at V came to 0 bases and at J to 6 bases, leaving 6 bases not matched to a gene. The germline gives CDR1 SGDLS, CDR2 YYNGEE.

The chain carries TRBV18 and TRBJ2-5; D unclear. Per germline, CDR1 KGHSH and CDR2 LQKENI. Trimming pared 3 bases from V and 3 bases from J, leaving 5 bases between. The CDR3 extends over 12 amino acids. CDR3 in DNA: TGTGCCAGCTCACCTAGCAAAGAGACCCAGTACTTC. Translation: CASSPSKETQYF. Full variable domain (rest looked up from reference TRBV18 and TRBJ2-5): NAGVMQNPRHLVRRRGQEARLRCSPMKGHSHVYWYRQLPEEGLKFMVYLQKENIIDESGMPKERFSAEFPKEGPSILRIQQVVRGDSAAYFCASSPSKETQYFGPGTRLLVL.

This clone is a singleton in its sample. Other DNA sequences within the sample encode an identical CDR3. The V gene is TRBV5-1, the J gene TRBJ1-6; 7 positions agree with TRBD1. Trimming at V came to 0 bases and at J to 7 bases, leaving 10 bases not matched to a gene. This CDR3 spans 17 amino acids. CDR1 and CDR2 from the germline V gene are SGHRS and YFSETQ. The CDR3 nucleotides read TGCGCCAGCAGCTTGGGCCTTACCGGGACAGTAAATTCACCCCTCCACTTT. It encodes CASSLGLTGTVNSPLHF.

The genes are TRBV13 and TRBJ1-3, with D tentatively TRBD1 (5 bases). Per the germline V gene, CDR1 is PRHDT and CDR2 is FYEKMQ (reference sequence). Between the trimmed V and J ends, which lost 3 bases and 2 bases, there was a span of 14 bases. The CDR3 runs 16 residues. CDR3 in DNA: TGTGCCAGCAGCTTCGAAGGGGTGAAAACTGGAAACACCATATATTTT. Its protein product is CASSFEGVKTGNTIYF.

The gene calls are TRBV25-1 and TRBJ2-5, with a tentative D call TRBD2 (7 bases). V lost 0 bases, J lost 6 bases, and 17 bases lay in between. This CDR3 contains 16 residues. Per germline, CDR1 MGHDK and CDR2 SYGVNS. The CDR3 sequence is CASSEYGGQHVKTQYF. The DNA of the CDR3 is TGTGCCAGCAGTGAATACGGGGGGCAACACGTAAAGACCCAGTACTTC.

V and J are TRBV2 and TRBJ2-1, with 8 bases identical to TRBD2. The ends lost 7 bases at V and 0 bases at J; junction bases unmatched: 8. Looked up from germline, CDR1 is SNHLY and CDR2 is FYNNEI. The CDR3 runs 16 residues. The CDR3: CASKVTSGSSYNEQFF. CDR3 DNA: TGTGCCAGCAAAGTCACTAGCGGAAGCTCCTACAATGAGCAGTTCTTC.

V usage is TRBV6-6 and J usage is TRBJ1-5; D gene ambiguous. The V and J ends lost 0 bases and 1 base respectively, with 10 bases between them. The CDR3 runs to 16 residues. Germline values: CDR1 MNHNY, CDR2 SVGAGI (reference sequence). CDR3 nucleotides: TGTGCCAGCAGTTACTCGTGGGAGTTAAGCAATCAGCCCCAGCATTTT. Protein product: CASSYSWELSNQPQHF.

The chain couples TRBV6-5 to TRBJ2-1; 10 nucleotides line up with TRBD1. This CDR3 is 14 amino acids long. Germline V gene lookup returns CDR1 MNHEY and CDR2 SVGAGI. The V segment lost 4 bases and the J segment 5 bases; nucleotides outside the gene matches: 2. CDR3 bases: TGTGCCAGCAGTTTAGACAGGGGGCACAATGAGCAGTTCTTC. Protein sequence: CASSLDRGHNEQFF.